The present entry profiles one T cell receptor (beta chain) with its context. Data came from immunoSEQ multiplex PCR; TCRdb stores just in-frame clones and leaves some out. Here the sample spans 86,000 or so clones, approximately 90% being singletons. V was cut by 5 bases and J by 0 bases, with 14 bases left in between. The CDR3 totals 16 residues. From germline, CDR1 is MNHEY and CDR2 SMNVEV (reference sequence). This record comes from a study of OX40 agonist ivuxolimab in advanced cancers. Study information: Every 2 weeks, ivuxolimab was infused into the patients intravenously at between 0.01 and 10 mg/kg.

Here the sequenced sample was CD4+ or CD8+ T cells sorted from blood, taken in a trial of the OX40 agonist ivuxolimab. The chain joins TRBV27 to TRBJ2-1, with a tentative D call TRBD1 (7 bases). The clonotype comes from an adult with an advanced solid tumor such as melanoma, head and neck, liver or kidney cancer. The CDR3 loop is CASSPRGASSYNEQFF. The DNA of the CDR3 is TGTGCCAGCAGTCCCAGGGGGGCGAGCTCCTACAATGAGCAGTTCTTC.